This TCR beta chain was sequenced for a study of blood T cell repertoires in COVID-19. As for the study in general: Sample material is recorded as cDNA or gDNA derived from T cells, B-cell-depleted T cells, or PBMCs.

Sequencing used immunoSEQ multiplex PCR; TCRdb keeps in-frame clones, though not all of them. The table includes 400,000 to 500,000 clones, 70% to 90% detected once. Germline loops: CDR1 SGHTA, CDR2 FQGNSA. CDR3 length equals 13 residues. Trimming left V 5 bases short and J 3 bases short, with 9 bases between. This study enrolled people aged 18 to 89 from roughly 22 US geographic areas. Donors were grouped by their self-reported clinical history. This receptor was obtained from a woman younger than 35 who had been exposed to COVID-19. The sequenced material came from PBMCs or T cells enriched from blood (not recorded which). This chain joins TRBV7-2 and TRBJ2-3, with a tentative D call TRBD1 (5 bases). CDR3 in DNA: TGTGCCAGCAGCACCCAGGGAACAGATACGCAGTATTTT. Translating it yields CASSTQGTDTQYF.